Sequencing of this T cell receptor beta chain was carried out in a study of T cell responses to AZD1222 COVID-19 vaccine. Whole-study findings and limits: Variant regions that are unmutated are reportedly the target of nearly half of spike-specific TCRs.

About this clone: Its specificity is unknown.

Germline V lookup: CDR1 MGHRA, CDR2 YSYEKL. Trimming took 3 bases from V and 7 from J, leaving 15 bases between them. The length of the CDR3 is 14 residues. The assay was immunoSEQ multiplex PCR, and TCRdb's table has in-frame clones only and misses some. Of approximately 130,000 clones in the sample, roughly 92% were seen once. This sequence was found in an adult in good health. Sequences were derived from peripheral blood, sampled on day 0 of AZD1222 vaccination. The gene calls are TRBV4-1 and TRBJ1-2, with D possibly being TRBD1 (6 bases). The CDR3 loop is CASSHGGPSRGYTF. CDR3 DNA sequence: TGCGCCAGCAGCCATGGGGGCCCCTCGCGTGGCTACACCTTC.